These 32 T cell receptor beta chains came from one sample sequenced in a study of blood T cells in healthy people across ages. With a J-beta primer mix and a sample-barcoded 5' primer, a second PCR ran about 7 to 11 cycles. TCRdb reprocessed the 5' RACE reads via MiXCR and lists one record per CDR3 protein. The sample includes hundreds of thousands of distinct CDR3 sequences, roughly three fifths seen only once; the top ten take roughly 26%. The sequencing input was blood. The receptor set was obtained from a man in his forties or fifties in good health.

Only a few counts were recorded for this clonotype. The V call is TRBV7-6, the J call TRBJ1-2; D is unclear. The CDR3 runs to 14 residues. The V gene lost 5 bases and the J gene lost 4 bases, with 14 bases spanning the gap. CDR1 SGHVS and CDR2 FNYEAQ come from the germline V gene. The CDR3 nucleotides are TGTGCCAGCAGCCCCAGGCCTAACCTCTATGGCTACACCTTC. Its protein is CASSPRPNLYGYTF.

The genes are TRBV7-9 and TRBJ2-6; 7 positions agree with TRBD1. V lost 10 bases, J lost 0 bases, and 6 bases stayed unmatched. Germline CDR1 is SEHNR and CDR2 is FQNEAQ (reference sequence). This CDR3 comprises 15 residues. DNA of the CDR3: TGTGCCAACGGGACAGATAGCTCTGGGGCCAACGTCCTGACTTTC. Amino acids: CANGTDSSGANVLTF.

This clonotype was seen a few times. The DNA of the CDR3 is TGTGCCAGCAGCCAAGTTATGGAGGGGCGGGTGCAGTACTTC. Residues: CASSQVMEGRVQYF. The rearrangement joins TRBV14 to TRBJ2-5, with D maybe TRBD2 (6 bases). V dropped 1 base and J dropped 11 bases, with 17 bases sitting between them. The germline V gene encodes CDR1 SGHDN and CDR2 FVKESK. The length of the CDR3 is 14 residues.

The chain has TRBV6-2 or TRBV6-3 and TRBJ2-7; possible D gene TRBD1, 6 bases. The CDR3 contains 14 residues. Germline V gene data show CDR1 as MNHEY and CDR2 as SVGEGT. V lost 5 bases and J lost 1, with 12 bases in between. The CDR3 spells CASSPWTESYEQYF. In DNA form, the CDR3 reads TGTGCCAGCAGTCCCTGGACAGAATCCTACGAGCAGTACTTC.

V usage is TRBV29-1 and J usage is TRBJ2-6; D call uncertain. Germline V gene data show CDR1 as SQVTM and CDR2 as ANQGSEA. This CDR3 contains 16 residues. V gave up 4 bases and J gave up 0 bases, with 13 bases separating them. Here the CDR3 reads CSVGGGGSSGANVLTF. CDR3 sequence (DNA): TGCAGCGTTGGAGGCGGCGGAAGCTCTGGGGCCAACGTCCTGACTTTC.

This sequence joins TRBV7-9 and TRBJ1-1; the D gene is possibly TRBD1 (5 bases). Germline CDR1 SEHNR, CDR2 FQNEAQ (reference sequence). The CDR3 sequence is 13 residues long. The V end was cut by 5 bases, the J end by 10 bases, with 17 bases between. CDR3 loop: CASSKQASERAFF. In nucleotides, the CDR3 is TGTGCCAGCAGCAAACAGGCGTCGGAACGAGCTTTCTTT.

With respect to this clonotype: One end of the junction fails to match germline, which may point to a read error. This chain links TRBV6-6 with TRBJ1-6; 9 bases are a match to TRBD1. Germline V gene sequence: CDR1 MNHNY, CDR2 SVGAGI (reference sequence). The CDR3 covers 14 residues. The CDR3 loop reads CVSSRQGDNSPLHF. CDR3 sequence (DNA): TGTGTCAGCAGTCGACAGGGGGATAATTCACCCCTCCACTTT.

V is TRBV12-3 or TRBV12-4 and J is TRBJ2-1; TRBD1 is a possible D gene (5 bases). V lost 5 bases and J 7 bases, leaving 24 bases between the germline ends. CDR3 size: 17 residues. The CDR3 here is CASSTPLGAAGWNEQFF. The CDR3 DNA is TGTGCCAGCAGTACCCCTCTTGGCGCGGCAGGGTGGAATGAGCAGTTCTTC.

This clonotype was seen only a few times. The chain combines TRBV6-1 with TRBJ2-7, with 13 positions matching TRBD2. Germline assignment: CDR1 MNHNS and CDR2 SASEGT. The CDR3 runs 21 residues. V was pared by 7 bases and J by 5 bases, with 26 bases of the junction left unmatched. The CDR3: CASNQIWGTGLAGSGDNEQYF. The CDR3 DNA is TGTGCCAGCAATCAGATATGGGGGACGGGACTAGCGGGGTCTGGGGATAACGAGCAGTACTTC.

In its sample, this clonotype was seen a few times. The CDR3 sequence: CASSLERGPYEQYF. As DNA, the CDR3 is TGTGCCAGCAGCTTAGAAAGGGGGCCCTACGAGCAGTACTTC. The chain uses TRBV11-2 and TRBJ2-7, with 7 positions matching TRBD1. The CDR3 covers 14 residues. After removal of 0 bases from V and 2 bases from J, the junction contained 1 base not matched to a gene. Germline CDR1 reads SGHAT; CDR2 reads FQNNGV.

V gene TRBV7-9 combines with J gene TRBJ2-1; 8 nucleotides match TRBD2. Germline V gene data show CDR1 as SEHNR and CDR2 as FQNEAQ (reference sequence). V dropped 5 bases and J dropped 4; count of bases not matched to a gene: 4. The CDR3 totals 14 residues. For the CDR3, the DNA is TGTGCCAGCAGCACTACGGGGGGGTACAATGAGCAGTTCTTC. It codes for CASSTTGGYNEQFF.

J is TRBJ2-7 and V is TRBV7-2; 7 bases line up with TRBD1. Trimming cost V 5 bases and J 2 bases; bases outside gene matches: 9. Germline lookup yields CDR1 SGHTA and CDR2 FQGNSA. There are 15 residues in the CDR3. In nucleotides, the CDR3 is TGTGCCAGCAGCCGGACCCGGGACAGCACCTACGAGCAGTACTTC. It yields the protein CASSRTRDSTYEQYF. Combining the CDR3 with reference TRBV7-2 and TRBJ2-7 gives the whole variable domain GAGVSQSPSNKVTEKGKDVELRCDPISGHTALYWYRQSLGQGLEFLIYFQGNSAPDKSGLPSDRFSAERTGGSVSTLTIQRTQQEDSAVYLCASSRTRDSTYEQYFGPGTRLTVT.

This clonotype came up a few times. The rearrangement links TRBV5-1 to TRBJ2-6; no reliable D call. Trimming removed 1 base at V and 3 bases at J, with 11 bases between. The CDR3 sequence is 16 residues long. From germline, CDR1 is SGHRS and CDR2 YFSETQ. This chain's CDR3 is CASSLSFGFGANVLTF. CDR3 in DNA: TGCGCCAGCAGCTTGTCGTTCGGGTTTGGGGCCAACGTCCTGACTTTC.

This clonotype occurred many times. The chain combines TRBV20-1 with TRBJ2-1, with 7 bases fitting TRBD2. Losses at the gene ends were 5 bases for V and 7 bases for J; bases not matched to a gene: 14. Germline V gene lookup returns CDR1 DFQATT and CDR2 SNEGSKA (reference sequence). The CDR3 is 15 amino acids. In DNA form, the CDR3 reads TGCAGTGCTTCACAACGAAAAGGACTAGTTAATGAGCAGTTCTTC. This encodes CSASQRKGLVNEQFF.

The J gene is TRBJ2-7, the V gene TRBV12-3 or TRBV12-4; D unclear. The CDR3 extends over 13 amino acids. V gave up 6 bases and J gave up 0 bases, with 9 bases separating them. In nucleotides, the CDR3 is TGTGCCAGCAGAGGAGTTAACTCCTACGAGCAGTACTTC. Translation gives CASRGVNSYEQYF.

This chain connects TRBV20-1 to TRBJ2-5; 8 nucleotides line up with TRBD2. Per the germline V gene, CDR1 is DFQATT and CDR2 is SNEGSKA (reference sequence). Trimming cost V 6 bases and J 1 base; bases outside gene matches: 4. The CDR3 sequence is 13 residues long. The CDR3 bases are TGCAGTGCCACGGGGGGGGCCCAAGAGACCCAGTACTTC. Its translation is CSATGGAQETQYF.

The chain uses TRBV6-1 and TRBJ1-5; 7 nucleotides align to TRBD1. Germline CDR1 reads MNHNS; CDR2 reads SASEGT. V shed 4 bases and J 5 bases; nucleotides not matched to a gene: 5. There are 14 residues in the CDR3. CDR3 amino acids: CASSVGQGDQPQHF. DNA of the CDR3: TGTGCCAGCAGTGTGGGGCAGGGGGATCAGCCCCAGCATTTT.

The rearrangement uses TRBV7-2 and TRBJ1-4; D ambiguous. The ends were cut back, 5 bases at V and 7 bases at J, with 20 bases in the middle. The CDR3 has 16 residues. Germline CDR1 SGHTA, CDR2 FQGNSA. CDR3 nucleotide sequence: TGTGCCAGCAGCCCTAGTCGAACCGACGCGGGTGAAAAACTGTTTTTT. As protein: CASSPSRTDAGEKLFF.

For the CDR3, the DNA is TGCAGTGTCCCCCGGGGTCGCGCGGGACAGGGTAGCACTGAAGCTTTCTTT. It encodes CSVPRGRAGQGSTEAFF. The chain employs TRBV20-1 and TRBJ1-1, with TRBD1 matching over 9 bases. CDR3 length: 17 residues. With V trimmed by 7 bases and J by 4 bases, 19 bases remained unmatched. CDR1 and CDR2 (germline): DFQATT, SNEGSKA (reference sequence).

V usage is TRBV12-5 and J usage is TRBJ2-3, with 8 bases lining up with TRBD2. The CDR3 extends over 17 amino acids. CDR1 and CDR2 from the germline V gene are LGHNT and FRNRAP. V shed 4 bases and J 2 bases; nucleotides not matched to a gene: 11. CDR3 region: CASGSPIGGVFTDTQYF. In DNA, the CDR3 is TGTGCTAGTGGTTCCCCAATCGGGGGGGTTTTCACAGATACGCAGTATTTT. Full variable domain (remainder filled in from reference TRBV12-5 and TRBJ2-3): DARVTQTPRHKVTEMGQEVTMRCQPILGHNTVFWYRQTMMQGLELLAYFRNRAPLDDSGMPKDRFSAEMPDATLATLKIQPSEPRDSAVYFCASGSPIGGVFTDTQYFGPGTRLTVL.

Regarding this clonotype: Given a much more abundant clone one base away, this may be a read error. The genes are TRBV7-9 and TRBJ2-5; a weak D match, TRBD1 (5 bases). Looked up from germline, CDR1 is SEHNR and CDR2 is FQNEAQ (reference sequence). The V end was cut by 5 bases, the J end by 11 bases, with 18 bases between. The CDR3 spans 13 residues. CDR3 in amino acids: CASSATGETEQYF. CDR3 DNA: TGTGCCAGCAGCGCAACAGGAGAAACTGAGCAGTACTTC.

The V and J genes are TRBV6-2 or TRBV6-3 and TRBJ2-4; 10 positions agree with TRBD1. CDR3 size: 16 residues. V lost 5 bases, J lost 6 bases, and 10 bases stayed unmatched. The germline V gene encodes CDR1 MNHEY and CDR2 SVGEGT. The CDR3 region is CASSTRQGATGNIQYF. CDR3 in DNA: TGTGCCAGCAGTACGAGACAGGGGGCAACTGGAAACATTCAGTACTTC.

The gene calls are TRBV29-1 and TRBJ2-7, with 12 bases aligning to TRBD2. With 6 bases clipped from V and 6 bases from J, the junction kept 9 bases outside the gene matches. The CDR3 extends over 14 amino acids. From germline, CDR1 is SQVTM and CDR2 ANQGSEA. CDR3 loop: CSVLSLAGGREQYF. DNA for the CDR3: TGCAGCGTGCTATCACTAGCGGGAGGACGCGAGCAGTACTTC.

This sequence joins TRBV7-2 and TRBJ1-2; perhaps TRBD1 as D (5 bases). Deletions cut 0 bases from V and 6 bases from J, with 11 bases between. The CDR3 consists of 14 residues. Germline V gene data show CDR1 as SGHTA and CDR2 as FQGNSA. CDR3 in amino acids: CASSLARGRDGYTF. For the CDR3, the DNA is TGTGCCAGCAGCTTAGCGCGGGGGAGAGATGGCTACACCTTC. Drawing the rest from reference TRBV7-2 and TRBJ1-2, the complete variable domain is GAGVSQSPSNKVTEKGKDVELRCDPISGHTALYWYRQSLGQGLEFLIYFQGNSAPDKSGLPSDRFSAERTGGSVSTLTIQRTQQEDSAVYLCASSLARGRDGYTFGSGTRLTVV.

V and J are TRBV28 and TRBJ2-7, with 7 nucleotides matching TRBD2. The CDR3 loop spans 15 amino acids. Germline CDR1 MDHEN, CDR2 SYDVKM. The V gene end was trimmed by 8 bases and the J gene end by 3 bases; junction bases not matched to a gene: 13. The CDR3 region is CASRLRAGQIYEQYF. For the CDR3, the DNA is TGTGCCAGCCGCCTCCGAGCGGGGCAAATCTACGAGCAGTACTTC. The full variable domain, in which reference TRBV28 and TRBJ2-7 provide the parts outside the CDR3, is DVKVTQSSRYLVKRTGEKVFLECVQDMDHENMFWYRQDPGLGLRLIYFSYDVKMKEKGDIPEGYSVSREKKERFSLILESASTNQTSMYLCASRLRAGQIYEQYFGPGTRLTVT.

The rearrangement links TRBV5-5 to TRBJ1-5; no definite D call. V lost 5 bases and J lost 0, with 12 bases in between. Germline values: CDR1 SGHKS, CDR2 YYEKEE (reference sequence). CDR3 length: 15 residues. The CDR3 reads CASRSRMDSNQPQHF. CDR3 in DNA: TGTGCCAGCAGGTCACGGATGGATAGCAATCAGCCCCAGCATTTT.

This clonotype appeared once. This clone may be a read error of a much larger clone one base away. The chain joins TRBV15 to TRBJ2-7, with D uncertain. Germline-derived CDR1 and CDR2 are LNHNV and YYDKDF (reference sequence). The CDR3 loop spans 15 amino acids. The CDR3 coding sequence is TGTGCCTCCAGCAGAGCGCCCGCAGGCGCCTACGAGCAGTACTTC. As protein: CASSRAPAGAYEQYF.

There are a few counts of this clonotype. V is TRBV5-1 and J is TRBJ2-4; 7 positions agree with TRBD1. Germline V lookup: CDR1 SGHRS, CDR2 YFSETQ. This CDR3 contains 14 residues. Unmatched junction bases numbered 5, after V lost 3 bases and J lost 5 bases. This chain's CDR3 is CASSSWTGQNIQYF. DNA for the CDR3: TGCGCCAGCAGCTCCTGGACAGGCCAAAACATTCAGTACTTC.

This clonotype was recorded only once. The V gene is TRBV5-1, the J gene TRBJ2-1, with D perhaps matching TRBD1 (5 bases). Trimming took 3 bases from V and 4 from J, leaving 17 bases between them. This CDR3 region has 16 residues. Germline-derived CDR1 and CDR2 are SGHRS and YFSETQ. Written as DNA, the CDR3 is TGCGCCAGCAGCTCGACTTCGTCAGGGTCATACAATGAGCAGTTCTTC. The encoded protein is CASSSTSSGSYNEQFF.

The J gene is TRBJ1-2, the V gene TRBV28; the D is unclear. Trimming pared 3 bases from V and 2 bases from J, leaving 10 bases between. CDR3 length: 14 amino acids. From germline, CDR1 is MDHEN and CDR2 SYDVKM. CDR3 sequence: CASSFGDLNYGYTF. CDR3 nucleotide sequence: TGTGCCAGCAGTTTCGGGGATCTGAACTATGGCTACACCTTC.

The rearrangement uses TRBV7-9 and TRBJ1-2; TRBD1 matches 7 bases. Germline V CDR1 and CDR2: SEHNR, FQNEAQ (reference sequence). V lost 5 bases to trimming and J lost 0 bases; unmatched junction nucleotides: 9. The CDR3 has 16 amino acids. The CDR3 spells CASSRSRGPSNYGYTF. In nucleotides, the CDR3 is TGTGCCAGCAGCCGTAGTAGGGGGCCATCTAACTATGGCTACACCTTC. The complete variable domain, with remaining parts taken from reference TRBV7-9 and TRBJ1-2, reads DTGVSQNPRHKITKRGQNVTFRCDPISEHNRLYWYRQTLGQGPEFLTYFQNEAQLEKSRLLSDRFSAERPKGSFSTLEIQRTEQGDSAMYLCASSRSRGPSNYGYTFGSGTRLTVV.

DNA of the CDR3: TGCAGTGCTCCTGGGGAGCGCCAAGAGACCCAGTACTTC. Translated: CSAPGERQETQYF. The chain joins TRBV20-1 to TRBJ2-5; possibly TRBD2 for D (5 bases). There are 13 residues in the CDR3. Trimming cost V 5 bases and J 1 base, with 11 bases left between them. Germline values: CDR1 DFQATT, CDR2 SNEGSKA (reference sequence).